This TCR beta chain appears in the sequencing data of a study of tumor and adjacent non-tumor tissue in lung cancer. The library came from three nested PCR rounds adapted from ARM-PCR protocols. MiXCR was run by TCRdb on the multiplex PCR reads, yielding one entry per CDR3 protein. The table records approximately 120,000 distinct CDR3 sequences, roughly 80% of them present only once. As for this clonotype: The junction departs from germline at one end; a sequencing error may be responsible.

The CDR3 consists of 13 residues. In germline, CDR1 is LGHNA, CDR2 YSLEER. RNA was extracted from bulk tissue without any cell sorting. The TCR was taken from a woman aged 55-70 years with non-small cell lung cancer. The chain is built from TRBV4-3 and TRBJ1-1; D is unclear. The sequenced sample consisted of lung tumor tissue. The DNA of the CDR3 is TGCGCCAGCAGCCAACGTAGGGTCACTGAAGCTGTCTTT. This codes for CASSQRRVTEAVF.